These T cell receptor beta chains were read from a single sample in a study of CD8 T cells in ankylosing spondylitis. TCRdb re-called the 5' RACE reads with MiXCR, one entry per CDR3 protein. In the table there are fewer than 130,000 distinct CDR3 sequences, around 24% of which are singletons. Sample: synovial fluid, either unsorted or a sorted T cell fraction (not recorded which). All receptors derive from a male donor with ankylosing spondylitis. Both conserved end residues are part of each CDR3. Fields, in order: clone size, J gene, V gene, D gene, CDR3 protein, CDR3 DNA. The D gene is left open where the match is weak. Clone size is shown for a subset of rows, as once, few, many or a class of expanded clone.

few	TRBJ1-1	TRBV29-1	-	CSVIRDTEAFF	TGCAGCGTTATCAGGGACACTGAAGCTTTCTTT
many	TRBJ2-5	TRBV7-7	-	CASSPGPAGETQYF	TGTGCCAGCAGCCCGGGCCCTGCGGGAGAGACCCAGTACTTC
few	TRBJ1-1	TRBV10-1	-	CASRAGTAEGTEAFF	TGCGCCAGCAGAGCCGGGACGGCGGAAGGCACTGAAGCTTTCTTT
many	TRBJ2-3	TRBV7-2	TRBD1	CASSPGQGTDTQYF	TGTGCCAGCAGCCCCGGACAGGGCACAGATACGCAGTATTTT
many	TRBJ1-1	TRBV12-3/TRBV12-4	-	CASNPTENTEAFF	TGTGCCAGCAACCCGACGGAGAACACTGAAGCTTTCTTT
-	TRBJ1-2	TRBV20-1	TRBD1	CSASPGQIYGYTF	TGCAGTGCTAGCCCGGGACAGATCTATGGCTACACCTTC
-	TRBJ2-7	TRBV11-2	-	CASSYTGIYEQYF	TGTGCCAGCAGTTATACAGGGATCTACGAGCAGTACTTC
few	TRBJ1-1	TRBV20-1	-	CSAREGTGRPEAFF	TGCAGTGCTAGAGAAGGAACAGGGCGGCCTGAAGCTTTCTTT
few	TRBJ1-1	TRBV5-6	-	CASSFVHLDTEAFF	TGTGCCAGCAGCTTTGTACATTTGGACACTGAAGCTTTCTTT
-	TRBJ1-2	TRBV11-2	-	CASSSPRQFNYGYTF	TGTGCCAGCAGCTCCCCTCGACAGTTCAACTATGGCTACACCTTC
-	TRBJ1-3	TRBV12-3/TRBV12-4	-	CASSLDITDAPGNTIYF	TGTGCCAGCAGTTTAGACATTACAGATGCCCCTGGAAACACCATATATTTT
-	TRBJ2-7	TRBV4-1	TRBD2	CASSQYGTMSYEQYF	TGCGCCAGCAGCCAATACGGGACTATGTCCTACGAGCAGTACTTC
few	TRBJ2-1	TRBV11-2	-	CASSLGWDEQFF	TGTGCCAGCAGCCTCGGGTGGGATGAGCAGTTCTTC
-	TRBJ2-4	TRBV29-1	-	CSVESRTKNIQYF	TGCAGCGTTGAGTCCCGTACCAAAAACATTCAGTACTTC
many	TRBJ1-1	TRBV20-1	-	CSAQWGTTEAFF	TGCAGTGCCCAATGGGGTACCACTGAAGCTTTCTTT
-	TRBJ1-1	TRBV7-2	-	CASSLRSGMNTEAFF	TGTGCCAGCAGCTTACGTTCCGGGATGAACACTGAAGCTTTCTTT
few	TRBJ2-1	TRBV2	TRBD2	CASRFPGEGYNEQFF	TGTGCCAGCAGGTTCCCGGGGGAGGGGTACAATGAGCAGTTCTTC
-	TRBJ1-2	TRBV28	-	CASSPPGTTNYGYTF	TGTGCCAGCAGTCCCCCCGGGACAACTAACTATGGCTACACCTTC
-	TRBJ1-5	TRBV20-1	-	CSARTTGLQPQHF	TGCAGTGCTAGAACCACAGGTCTTCAGCCCCAGCATTTT
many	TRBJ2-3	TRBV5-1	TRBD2	CASTPRAGDTDTQYF	TGCGCCAGCACCCCCAGGGCGGGGGACACAGATACGCAGTATTTT
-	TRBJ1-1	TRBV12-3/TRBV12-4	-	CASSRDLNMNTEAFF	TGTGCCAGCAGTCGGGACTTAAACATGAACACTGAAGCTTTCTTT
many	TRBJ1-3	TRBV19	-	CASSIGGNTIYF	TGTGCCAGTAGTATAGGTGGAAACACCATATATTTT
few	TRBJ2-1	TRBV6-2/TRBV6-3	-	CASSSRIYGSSYNEQFF	TGTGCCAGCAGTTCGAGGATATACGGTAGCTCCTACAATGAGCAGTTCTTC
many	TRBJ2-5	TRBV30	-	CAWSVGGGSQETQYF	TGTGCCTGGAGTGTGGGGGGGGGCAGCCAAGAGACCCAGTACTTC
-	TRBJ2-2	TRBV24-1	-	CATSDWGAARNTGELFF	TGTGCCACCAGTGATTGGGGAGCCGCACGGAACACCGGGGAGCTGTTTTTT
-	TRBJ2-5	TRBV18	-	CASSPLGETQYF	TGTGCCAGCTCACCATTGGGAGAGACCCAGTACTTC
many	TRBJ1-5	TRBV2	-	CASSQDVSSNQPQHF	TGTGCCAGCAGCCAAGATGTTAGTAGCAATCAGCCCCAGCATTTT
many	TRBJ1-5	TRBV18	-	CASSGGGQDQPQHF	TGTGCCAGCTCAGGGGGGGGGCAGGATCAGCCCCAGCATTTT
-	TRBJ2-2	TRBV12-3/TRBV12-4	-	CASSASRTRTGELFF	TGTGCCAGCAGTGCCTCACGGACTCGCACCGGGGAGCTGTTTTTT
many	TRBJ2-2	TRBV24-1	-	CATHSGNTGELFF	TGTGCCACCCATAGCGGGAACACCGGGGAGCTGTTTTTT
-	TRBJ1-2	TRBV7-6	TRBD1	CASSLRGRDYGYTF	TGTGCCAGCAGCTTAAGGGGGCGCGACTATGGCTACACCTTC
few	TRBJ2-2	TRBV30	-	CAWSHLDRTGELFF	TGTGCCTGGAGCCACCTGGACAGAACCGGGGAGCTGTTTTTT
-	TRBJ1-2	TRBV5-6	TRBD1	CASNGQEYGYTF	TGTGCCAGCAACGGACAGGAATATGGCTACACCTTC
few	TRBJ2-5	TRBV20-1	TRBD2	CSARGTSGSVTQYF	TGCAGTGCTAGAGGGACTAGCGGGAGTGTGACCCAGTACTTC
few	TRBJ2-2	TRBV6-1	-	CASSELGGPVLTGELFF	TGTGCCAGCAGTGAACTCGGCGGACCAGTATTAACCGGGGAGCTGTTTTTT
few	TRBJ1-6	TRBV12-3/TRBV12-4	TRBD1	CASSLRTGGSNSPLHF	TGTGCCAGCAGTCTCCGGACAGGGGGTTCGAATTCACCCCTCCACTTT
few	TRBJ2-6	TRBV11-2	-	CASSLDRVGSGANVLTF	TGTGCCAGCAGCTTAGACAGGGTGGGCTCTGGGGCCAACGTCCTGACTTTC
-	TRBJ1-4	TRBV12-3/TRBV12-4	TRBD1	CASSYGQGEVGEKLFF	TGTGCCAGCAGTTACGGACAGGGGGAGGTGGGTGAAAAACTGTTTTTT
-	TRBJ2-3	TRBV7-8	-	CASSLGLNRPPDTQYF	TGTGCCAGCAGCTTAGGACTTAACCGCCCCCCAGATACGCAGTATTTT
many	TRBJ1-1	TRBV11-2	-	CASSFGVREAEAFF	TGTGCCAGCAGCTTTGGTGTACGCGAGGCTGAAGCTTTCTTT
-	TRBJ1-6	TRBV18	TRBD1	CASSSGQGRTYNSPLHF	TGTGCCAGCTCTTCGGGACAGGGGAGAACCTATAATTCACCCCTCCACTTT
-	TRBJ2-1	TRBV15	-	CATSRHRYQNSYNEQFF	TGTGCCACCAGCAGACATAGATACCAGAACTCCTACAATGAGCAGTTCTTC
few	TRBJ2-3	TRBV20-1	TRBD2	CSARAPNALAGGTATQYF	TGCAGTGCTAGAGCACCCAATGCTCTAGCGGGAGGAACCGCTACGCAGTATTTT
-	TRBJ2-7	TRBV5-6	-	CASSLVEDMGEQYF	TGTGCCAGCAGCTTGGTTGAAGACATGGGCGAGCAGTACTTC
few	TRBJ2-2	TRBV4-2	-	CASSQGFQNTGELFF	TGTGCCAGCAGCCAAGGTTTCCAGAACACCGGGGAGCTGTTTTTT
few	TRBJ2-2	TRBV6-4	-	CASSWDSGHTGELFF	TGTGCCAGCTCTTGGGACAGCGGGCACACCGGGGAGCTGTTTTTT
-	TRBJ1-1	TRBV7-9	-	CASSLGAADSKLGEAFF	TGTGCCAGCAGCTTAGGGGCGGCAGACTCCAAGTTAGGTGAAGCTTTCTTT
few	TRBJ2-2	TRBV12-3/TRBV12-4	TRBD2	CASSPGTSLSGELFF	TGTGCCAGCAGCCCCGGGACTAGTCTCTCCGGGGAGCTGTTTTTT
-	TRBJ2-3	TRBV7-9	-	CASAGGTGTDTQYF	TGTGCCAGCGCCGGCGGGACCGGCACAGATACGCAGTATTTT
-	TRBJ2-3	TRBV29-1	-	CSVSNGFRGTDTQYF	TGCAGCGTCAGCAACGGGTTCCGAGGCACAGATACGCAGTATTTT
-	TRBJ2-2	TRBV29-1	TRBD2	CSVGWLAGNTGELFF	TGCAGCGTTGGTTGGCTAGCGGGGAACACCGGGGAGCTGTTTTTT
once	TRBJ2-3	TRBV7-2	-	CASSLSYTQYF	TGTGCCAGCAGCCTTTCCTATACGCAGTATTTT